This TCR beta chain was documented in a study of identical twins (dated by TCRdb to 2016 to 2017). General notes on the study: TCR alpha and beta repertoires from monozygotic twins, unrelated adults of various ages and cord blood were deep-sequenced to test whether fetal clonotypes persist. To rule out contamination, the twin experiments were replicated at different times with different library preparation protocols.

CDR1 and CDR2, looked up from the germline V gene (reference sequence), are SGHAT and FQDESV. Trimmed from V: 4 bases; trimmed from J: 2 bases; junction bases lacking a gene match: 15. The CDR3 goes from the cysteine to the phenylalanine over 20 residues. Only the CDR3 DNA stays, 60 bases, in frame from base 1. The library was prepared using 5' RACE. TCRdb shows the sequencer as Illumina HiSeq 2000. A universal primer binding site was added through template switching, and the final cDNA carried a unique molecular identifier so that TCR cDNA molecules could be counted accurately. Specific primers in the conserved constant-segment region were used to synthesize first-strand cDNA for the TCR alpha and beta chains. To control for contamination, every cDNA library was double barcoded, receiving both a SMART-Mk sample barcode and Illumina barcodes. TruSeq adapter sequences, together with Illumina sample barcodes, were added in two successive PCR steps. TCR alpha and beta cDNA libraries were sequenced on the Illumina HiSeq platform with custom primers. The authors' pipeline ran thus. MiGEC processed the raw reads to extract unique molecular identifiers, while MiXCR was used to determine the CDR3 positions. Recombination models were inferred per individual with the repgenHMM and IGoR tools using an EM algorithm. Shared clonotypes were analyzed with the tcR package in R, and sharing was normalized by the product of cloneset sizes. Out-of-frame nonproductive sequences were analyzed to study raw recombination free of thymic and clonal selection effects. TCRdb handled the public reads itself, with Q25 trimming in fastp and clone calling in MiXCR, and kept productive beta chains. Records with the same CDR3 protein are collapsed into one entry carrying the most frequent genes and DNA. In this record, the V and J calls reflect TCRdb's handling and not the investigators' own analysis. In this sample the table shows under 350,000 distinct CDR3 sequences, roughly 8.6% of which occur a single time. The ten largest make up 7% to 8.5% of the sample.

The full study reports these points: Abundant cord blood beta clonotypes had fewer insertions, young adult naive repertoires showed a similar but weaker trend, and memory repertoires showed no such trend. A weaker excess of twin sharing was found in beta out-of-frame sequences because the signal-to-noise ratio was lowered by fewer shared sequences. Out-of-frame TCR alpha sequences shared between twins showed an excess of low generation-probability sequences compared with coincidental sharing between unrelated individuals. Conclusions relied on cross-sectional statistical analysis, since the same donors could not be followed over many years. Zero-insertion analyses could be partly confounded by invariant T cells such as MAIT and iNKT, although diverse VJ usage argued against such confounding for most clonotypes. Out-of-frame TCR alpha sharing in monozygotic twins was systematically underestimated by recombination models, whereas sharing between unrelated individuals was in agreement with the recombination models.

This clonotype was seen a handful of times. Its antigen specificity is not known. No much larger clone exists at a distance of one base, and base qualities are not known. All donors were healthy Caucasians. Three pairs of female monozygotic twins, all aged 18 to 29 years, made up the twin cohort. Positive isolation kits from Invitrogen were used to isolate CD4+ and CD8+ T cell populations. The sample also formed part of further work on yellow fever vaccine responses in identical twins. Per the second study: The T cell response to vaccination in identical twins was reported by the authors to appear partly convergent and partly personalized. Focusing on identical twins, the study followed the T cell clones that responded to the vaccine, and did so with precision.

This chain is built from TRBV11-1 and TRBJ2-1; TRBD2 agrees with 12 junctional bases. The clonotype was recovered from a woman aged 18-30 years in good health. Sequenced material: CD8+ T cells sorted from blood. The DNA sequence reads TGTGCCAGCAGCTCGCCGACTAGCGGGAGCGTCACCCTTACCTACAATGAGCAGTTCTTC. It encodes CASSSPTSGSVTLTYNEQFF.